This passage covers 20 T cell receptor beta chains from one sample sequenced in a study of blood T cell repertoires in COVID-19. Produced via immunoSEQ multiplex PCR; TCRdb's table is partial and in-frame only. The top ten clones hold 9.6% of a sample with under 55,000 clones, roughly nine tenths of them seen once. Material: peripheral blood. The receptors were sampled from a woman older than 75 with active COVID-19.

The chain uses TRBV5-1 and TRBJ2-3, with 7 bases aligning to TRBD1. The J segment lost 2 bases and the V segment lost 5 bases, leaving 8 bases of the junction unmatched. Germline lookup yields CDR1 SGHRS and CDR2 YFSETQ. CDR3 length equals 15 residues. CDR3 DNA sequence: TGCGCCAGCAGGCGGGCCGGGACAGTCACAGATACGCAGTATTTT. Its protein is CASRRAGTVTDTQYF.

This sequence joins TRBV4-3 and TRBJ1-1; D is possibly TRBD1 (6 bases). V was shortened by 5 bases and J by 12 bases, with 16 bases between the two germline ends. CDR1 LGHNA and CDR2 YSLEER come from the germline V gene. The CDR3 spans 12 residues. The CDR3 DNA sequence: TGCGCCAGCAGCGCACAGGGCCGAGCAACTTTCTTT. Translating it yields CASSAQGRATFF.

In its sample, this clone was seen a few times. This rearrangement joins TRBV18 to TRBJ1-2; the match to TRBD1 covers 8 bases. Germline V CDR1 and CDR2: KGHSH, LQKENI. This CDR3 comprises 16 residues. V lost 5 bases to trimming and J lost 0 bases; unmatched junction nucleotides: 8. The CDR3 is CASSVRTGQSNYGYTF. CDR3 DNA sequence: TGTGCCAGCTCAGTGCGGACAGGGCAGTCTAACTATGGCTACACCTTC.

The chain couples TRBV7-9 to TRBJ1-1; 10 bases are a match to TRBD1. With 1 base clipped from V and 1 base from J, the junction kept 6 bases outside the gene matches. This CDR3 has 17 amino acids. Germline V gene sequence: CDR1 SEHNR, CDR2 FQNEAQ (reference sequence). The CDR3 region has the DNA TGTGCCAGCAGCTTAGAACCGGGACAGGGGCAGAACACTGAAGCTTTCTTT. It specifies CASSLEPGQGQNTEAFF.

The chain couples TRBV19 to TRBJ1-1, with TRBD1 as a possible D gene (5 bases). V lost 3 bases, J lost 2 bases, and 10 bases lay in between. This CDR3 is 14 amino acids long. In germline, CDR1 is LNHDA, CDR2 SQIVND (reference sequence). The CDR3 nucleotides read TGTGCCAGTAGTATTGGCAGGGCAAACACTGAAGCTTTCTTT. Translating it yields CASSIGRANTEAFF.

V and J are TRBV18 and TRBJ1-4; weak D call: TRBD1 (5 bases). V gave up 3 bases and J gave up 7 bases, with 6 bases separating them. Germline CDR1 KGHSH, CDR2 LQKENI. The CDR3 contains 12 residues. CDR3 in amino acids: CASSPRGEKLFF. The CDR3 DNA reads as TGTGCCAGCTCACCTAGGGGTGAAAAACTGTTTTTT.

J is TRBJ1-5 and V is TRBV28; D gene unclear. V lost 6 bases to trimming and J lost 1 base, with 16 bases between them. Looked up from germline, CDR1 is MDHEN and CDR2 is SYDVKM. CDR3 length: 16 residues. This chain's CDR3 is CASRVGRQTSNQPQHF. The CDR3 DNA sequence: TGTGCCAGCAGGGTGGGGAGGCAGACGAGCAATCAGCCCCAGCATTTT.

This chain uses TRBV28 with TRBJ1-1; 10 nucleotides align to TRBD1. The germline gives CDR1 MDHEN, CDR2 SYDVKM. This CDR3 has 14 residues. The J segment lost 6 bases and the V segment lost 8 bases, leaving 9 bases of the junction unmatched. The CDR3 DNA is TGTGCCAGCCGGCTGGGGACAGGGGAGGCTGAAGCTTTCTTT. Amino acids: CASRLGTGEAEAFF.

This clone has only a few counts. The V gene is TRBV6-5, the J gene TRBJ1-5; D possibly corresponds to TRBD1 (6 bases). V was shortened by 5 bases and J by 7 bases, with 18 bases between the two germline ends. Germline-derived CDR1 and CDR2 are MNHEY and SVGAGI. The CDR3 length is 15 residues. CDR3 nucleotides: TGTGCCAGCAGTAGGGGGTACGGTTCAGGGCAGCCCCAGCATTTT. It encodes CASSRGYGSGQPQHF.

The gene calls are TRBV5-1 and TRBJ1-1, with D perhaps matching TRBD1 (5 bases). The CDR3 loop spans 14 amino acids. Germline assignment: CDR1 SGHRS and CDR2 YFSETQ. The V end lost 0 bases, the J end lost 4 bases, and 10 bases lay between the germline ends. This CDR3 is CASSLGQWGTEAFF. CDR3 nucleotides: TGCGCCAGCAGCTTGGGACAGTGGGGCACTGAAGCTTTCTTT.

The chain combines TRBV24-1 with TRBJ1-5, with 8 bases aligning to TRBD1. Losses at the gene ends were 10 bases for V and 6 bases for J; bases not matched to a gene: 7. The V gene's germline CDR1 is KGHDR and CDR2 SFDVKD. The CDR3 extends over 13 amino acids. CDR3 loop: CATASGGSQPQHF. The CDR3, as DNA: TGTGCCACGGCGTCAGGGGGCAGTCAGCCCCAGCATTTT.

This chain joins TRBV21-1 and TRBJ2-5; TRBD2 is the table's D call, not checked against the DNA. TRBV21-1 represents a pseudogene. CDR3 size: 14 residues. CDR3 in amino acids: CASSKEPGEETQYF. The CDR3 bases are TGTGCCAGCAGCAAAGAACCGGGTGAGGAGACCCAGTACTTC.

This chain uses TRBV18 with TRBJ2-1, with TRBD1 as a possible D gene (5 bases). The CDR3 runs 13 residues. Germline V CDR1 and CDR2: KGHSH, LQKENI. Between the trimmed V and J ends, which lost 5 bases and 8 bases, there was a span of 13 bases. The CDR3 here is CASSVQGVDEQFF. CDR3 bases: TGTGCCAGCTCAGTTCAGGGTGTAGATGAGCAGTTCTTC.

As DNA, the CDR3 is TGCGCCAGCAGCTCTACAACAGGGATGGGTGGCTACACCTTC. Its protein product is CASSSTTGMGGYTF. The chain is built from TRBV5-1 and TRBJ1-2; D might be TRBD1 (6 bases). The V end lost 3 bases, the J end lost 7 bases, and 16 bases lay between the germline ends. Germline values: CDR1 SGHRS, CDR2 YFSETQ. CDR3 length: 14 residues.

The chain has TRBV29-1 and TRBJ1-5, with 9 positions matching TRBD1. The V gene's germline CDR1 is SQVTM and CDR2 ANQGSEA. The J segment lost 3 bases and the V segment lost 0 bases, leaving 3 bases of the junction unmatched. The CDR3 covers 15 residues. CDR3 sequence (DNA): TGCAGCGTTGAAGAGGGACAGGGTCTCAATCAGCCCCAGCATTTT. This gives the protein CSVEEGQGLNQPQHF.

The V gene is TRBV10-2, the J gene TRBJ2-1, with 13 positions matching TRBD2. This CDR3 spans 16 amino acids. Germline assignment: CDR1 WSHSY and CDR2 SAAADI. Trimming cost V 6 bases and J 8 bases; bases outside gene matches: 10. CDR3 sequence (DNA): TGCGCCAGCAGAACTAGCGGGGGGGTAAGATCATATGAGCAGTTCTTC. Translation: CASRTSGGVRSYEQFF.

V and J are TRBV24-1 and TRBJ1-2, with TRBD1 matching 11 bases. Germline CDR1 reads KGHDR; CDR2 reads SFDVKD. J gave up 4 bases and V 4 bases, and 7 bases lay outside the gene matches. The CDR3 contains 16 residues. The CDR3 spells CATSEHAGTGGYGYTF. In nucleotides, the CDR3 is TGTGCCACCAGTGAACACGCCGGGACAGGGGGCTATGGCTACACCTTC.

This sequence joins TRBV5-1 and TRBJ2-3; TRBD2 matches at 10 bases. The length of the CDR3 is 15 residues. The J segment lost 4 bases and the V segment lost 2 bases, leaving 4 bases of the junction unmatched. Germline CDR1 and CDR2: SGHRS and YFSETQ. This CDR3 reads CASSFERGGSDTQYF. The DNA for the CDR3 is TGCGCCAGCAGCTTCGAGCGGGGGGGCTCAGATACGCAGTATTTT. The full variable domain, with the rest looked up from reference TRBV5-1 and TRBJ2-3, is KAGVTQTPRYLIKTRGQQVTLSCSPISGHRSVSWYQQTPGQGLQFLFEYFSETQRNKGNFPGRFSGRQFSNSRSEMNVSTLELGDSALYLCASSFERGGSDTQYFGPGTRLTVL.

This CDR3 is CASSGQGRYGYTF. The DNA of the CDR3 is TGTGCCAGCAGCGGACAGGGAAGATATGGCTACACCTTC. The chain carries TRBV2 and TRBJ1-2, with 8 bases lining up with TRBD1. The length of the CDR3 is 13 residues. Per germline, CDR1 SNHLY and CDR2 FYNNEI. V lost 6 bases to trimming and J lost 5 bases; unmatched junction nucleotides: 5.

The chain is built from TRBV7-8 and TRBJ1-2; 8 bases match TRBD1. The junction had 14 bases not matched to a gene; V was cut back by 4 bases and J by 7 bases. The CDR3 contains 16 residues. Germline assignment: CDR1 SGHVS and CDR2 FQNEAQ. CDR3 loop: CASSSSTGDRNVGYTF. The CDR3 coding sequence is TGTGCCAGCAGCTCCTCCACCGGGGACAGGAATGTTGGCTACACCTTC.